These 28 T cell receptor beta chains came from one sample sequenced in a study of cytomegalovirus exposure and HLA in healthy donors. The repertoire was sequenced with immunoSEQ multiplex PCR; TCRdb's copy has only in-frame clones and lacks some. Among about 250,000 clones listed, roughly nine tenths were seen once. Source material: PBMCs. These receptors all come from a man between 18 and 29 years old in good health and CMV-seropositive.

This rearrangement joins TRBV6-5 to TRBJ2-1; a possible D gene is TRBD2 (5 bases). CDR3 length: 16 residues. Germline V gene data show CDR1 as MNHEY and CDR2 as SVGAGI. V was clipped by 0 bases and J by 0 bases, with 9 bases between them. The CDR3 DNA sequence: TGTGCCAGCAGTTACTCGCGGGCCGCCTCCTACAATGAGCAGTTCTTC. It specifies CASSYSRAASYNEQFF.

The chain has TRBV28 and TRBJ1-3; D may be TRBD1 (6 bases). Deletions cut 5 bases from V and 0 bases from J, with 17 bases between. Germline V gene data show CDR1 as MDHEN and CDR2 as SYDVKM. This CDR3 is built from 17 residues. The CDR3 region has the DNA TGTGCCAGCAGTCTTATCCAAGGGGGTGGCTCTGGAAACACCATATATTTT. Protein product: CASSLIQGGGSGNTIYF. Full variable domain (rest looked up from reference TRBV28 and TRBJ1-3): DVKVTQSSRYLVKRTGEKVFLECVQDMDHENMFWYRQDPGLGLRLIYFSYDVKMKEKGDIPEGYSVSREKKERFSLILESASTNQTSMYLCASSLIQGGGSGNTIYFGEGSWLTVV.

Remarks on this clone: One end of the junction fails to match germline, which may point to a read error. The chain joins TRBV27 to TRBJ1-1; D is perhaps TRBD1 (6 bases). The CDR3 runs to 15 residues. Germline loops: CDR1 MNHEY, CDR2 SMNVEV (reference sequence). CDR3 sequence reads: CASSISAGANAEAFF. CDR3 bases: TGTGCCAGCAGTATATCGGCGGGGGCTAACGCTGAAGCTTTCTTT.

This chain uses TRBV11-1 with TRBJ2-1; D not certain. This CDR3 is built from 12 residues. Trimming shortened V by 5 bases and J by 10 bases, and 12 bases separated the two germline ends. Looked up from germline, CDR1 is SGHAT and CDR2 is FQDESV (reference sequence). CDR3 protein: CASSADFTEQFF. The CDR3, as DNA: TGTGCCAGCAGCGCCGATTTCACAGAGCAGTTCTTC.

The rearrangement uses TRBV28 and TRBJ1-5, with 8 bases that match TRBD1. V lost 6 bases to trimming and J lost 4 bases; unmatched junction nucleotides: 8. This CDR3 is 15 amino acids long. Germline CDR1 is MDHEN and CDR2 is SYDVKM. The CDR3 spells CASSSPGGMNQPQHF. The CDR3 DNA is TGTGCCAGCAGCTCGCCAGGGGGCATGAATCAGCCCCAGCATTTT.

This chain joins TRBV28 and TRBJ2-1, with TRBD2 identical over 12 bases. The germline CDR1 and CDR2 sequences are MDHEN and SYDVKM. After removal of 8 bases from V and 1 base from J, the junction contained 12 bases not matched to a gene. This CDR3 is built from 18 residues. CDR3 sequence reads: CASGTPTSGSVSYNEQFF. The DNA of the CDR3 is TGTGCCAGCGGAACCCCGACTAGCGGGAGTGTATCCTACAATGAGCAGTTCTTC.

The genes are TRBV28 and TRBJ2-1, with 8 bases aligning to TRBD1. Germline loops: CDR1 MDHEN, CDR2 SYDVKM. J gave up 1 base and V 3 bases, and 5 bases lay outside the gene matches. This CDR3 has 16 residues. CDR3 coding DNA: TGTGCCAGCAGTTTTCCTCGGACAGGGTCCTACAATGAGCAGTTCTTC. It codes for CASSFPRTGSYNEQFF. Drawing the rest from reference TRBV28 and TRBJ2-1, the complete variable domain is DVKVTQSSRYLVKRTGEKVFLECVQDMDHENMFWYRQDPGLGLRLIYFSYDVKMKEKGDIPEGYSVSREKKERFSLILESASTNQTSMYLCASSFPRTGSYNEQFFGPGTRLTVL.

This clone has just a few counts. The chain recombines TRBV5-4 with TRBJ1-2; D perhaps matches TRBD1 (6 bases). The CDR3 is 15 residues long. Germline V gene data show CDR1 as SGHNT and CDR2 as YYREEE (reference sequence). V was pared by 4 bases and J by 8 bases, with 21 bases between. The CDR3 coding sequence is TGTGCCAGCAGCCCCCCCGTTCGGGGGGCAGGCGGCTACACCTTC. This translates into CASSPPVRGAGGYTF.

The chain couples TRBV30 to TRBJ2-4; D is unclear. CDR1 is GTSNPN, CDR2 SVGIG, per germline (reference sequence). This CDR3 has 13 residues. V lost 1 base and J 10 bases, leaving 14 bases between the germline ends. This CDR3 reads CAWSAAGTGIQYF. In DNA, the CDR3 is TGTGCCTGGAGTGCGGCTGGAACTGGAATTCAGTACTTC.

The J gene is TRBJ2-3, the V gene TRBV7-9; D is perhaps TRBD2 (6 bases). CDR1 and CDR2 (germline): SEHNR, FQNEAQ (reference sequence). The CDR3 totals 16 residues. The V end was cut by 3 bases, the J end by 4 bases, with 17 bases between. CDR3 DNA: TGTGCCAGCAGCTTTGGAGGACGTTCTAGCGCAGATACGCAGTATTTT. Protein product: CASSFGGRSSADTQYF.

The V call is TRBV6-5, the J call TRBJ1-1; tentative D call: TRBD1 (6 bases). There are 12 residues in the CDR3. Germline CDR1 and CDR2: MNHEY and SVGAGI. The ends were cut back, 8 bases at V and 6 bases at J, with 13 bases in the middle. The CDR3 sequence: CASRGLRSEAFF. The CDR3 DNA reads TGTGCCAGCCGGGGGCTGAGGTCTGAAGCTTTCTTT.

The rearrangement uses TRBV7-2 and TRBJ2-3, with D unresolved. The CDR3 loop spans 12 amino acids. Germline V gene data show CDR1 as SGHTA and CDR2 as FQGNSA. V lost 5 bases and J lost 7, with 10 bases in between. CDR3 sequence reads: CASSPPLNTQYF. For the CDR3, the DNA is TGTGCCAGCAGCCCGCCTTTAAATACGCAGTATTTT.

V and J are TRBV30 and TRBJ1-2; TRBD1 matches 9 bases. Germline CDR1 is GTSNPN and CDR2 is SVGIG (reference sequence). The junction had 3 bases not matched to a gene; V was cut back by 5 bases and J by 2 bases. This CDR3 has 13 amino acids. The CDR3 nucleotides read TGTGCCTGGGGGACAGGGTTCAACTATGGCTACACCTTC. This sequence encodes CAWGTGFNYGYTF. Full variable domain (outside the CDR3, taken from reference TRBV30 and TRBJ1-2): SQTIHQWPATLVQPVGSPLSLECTVEGTSNPNLYWYRQAAGRGLQLLFYSVGIGQISSEVPQNLSASRPQDRQFILSSKKLLLSDSGFYLCAWGTGFNYGYTFGSGTRLTVV.

The chain has TRBV19 and TRBJ1-2, with D perhaps TRBD1 (5 bases). With 1 base removed from V and 5 bases from J, the gap between germline ends came to 11 bases. The CDR3 runs to 14 residues. Per germline, CDR1 LNHDA and CDR2 SQIVND (reference sequence). The CDR3 nucleotides read TGTGCCAGTAGTATAGCCAGGGTGGTATATGGCTACACCTTC. It specifies CASSIARVVYGYTF.

V usage is TRBV5-1 and J usage is TRBJ2-5, with 7 nucleotides matching TRBD2. The CDR3 covers 17 residues. Unmatched junction bases numbered 13, after V lost 3 bases and J lost 2 bases. CDR1 SGHRS and CDR2 YFSETQ come from the germline V gene. The CDR3 nucleotides are TGCGCCAGCAGCTCTTGGGGAGGCGGGAGTAGACAAGAGACCCAGTACTTC. Translating gives CASSSWGGGSRQETQYF.

The gene calls are TRBV11-3 and TRBJ2-2, with TRBD2 identical over 13 bases. Germline CDR1 is SGHNT and CDR2 is YENEEA. The CDR3 has 16 amino acids. Trimming took 5 bases from V and 5 from J; bases not matched to a gene: 5. CDR3 DNA sequence: TGTGCCAGCAGCATGGGGACTAGCGGGAAAACCGGGGAGCTGTTTTTT. The encoded protein is CASSMGTSGKTGELFF.

The rearrangement joins TRBV10-1 to TRBJ2-7; 8 bases are a match to TRBD2. This CDR3 region has 14 residues. V lost 2 bases and J lost 2; bases outside the gene matches: 2. CDR1 and CDR2 from the germline V gene are WNHNN and SYGVQD (reference sequence). CDR3 sequence: CASSEVAGPYEQYF. The CDR3 DNA reads TGCGCCAGCAGTGAGGTAGCGGGACCCTACGAGCAGTACTTC.

The V gene is TRBV6-1, the J gene TRBJ2-7; possibly TRBD1 for D (6 bases). The germline gives CDR1 MNHNS, CDR2 SASEGT. The germline V and J ends were trimmed by 3 bases and 5 bases, with 17 bases remaining between them. The CDR3 spans 15 residues. The CDR3 loop is CASSEDSSKPDEQYF. CDR3 nucleotides: TGTGCCAGCAGTGAGGACAGTTCAAAACCTGACGAGCAGTACTTC.

The chain has TRBV6-6 and TRBJ1-5, with D perhaps TRBD1 (6 bases). Trimming cost V 6 bases and J 2 bases, with 14 bases left between them. Germline loops: CDR1 MNHNY, CDR2 SVGAGI (reference sequence). The CDR3 has 15 residues. CDR3 sequence (DNA): TGTGCCAGCAGATTACGACAGGTTGGCAATCAGCCCCAGCATTTT. Its translation: CASRLRQVGNQPQHF.

The J gene is TRBJ1-2, the V gene TRBV5-1; D perhaps matches TRBD1 (5 bases). The V gene's germline CDR1 is SGHRS and CDR2 YFSETQ. The CDR3 runs to 13 residues. V dropped 5 bases and J dropped 0 bases, with 8 bases sitting between them. The CDR3 here is CASSPTANYGYTF. CDR3 DNA: TGCGCCAGCAGTCCGACAGCTAACTATGGCTACACCTTC.

This clone has a single count. The chain links TRBV29-1 to TRBJ2-6; maybe TRBD2 (6 bases). V was trimmed by 7 bases and J by 3 bases, leaving 10 bases between them. Germline CDR1 and CDR2: SQVTM and ANQGSEA. The length of the CDR3 is 13 residues. CDR3 amino acids: CSAREVGANVLTF. The DNA for the CDR3 is TGCAGCGCCAGGGAGGTTGGGGCCAACGTCCTGACTTTC.

This chain joins TRBV28 and TRBJ1-1, with D unresolved. The CDR3 consists of 12 residues. Germline-derived CDR1 and CDR2 are MDHEN and SYDVKM. Between the trimmed V and J ends, which lost 3 bases and 6 bases, there was a span of 8 bases. CDR3 sequence (DNA): TGTGCCAGCAGTTTCGGGTGGCCTGAAGCTTTCTTT. Translated, it gives CASSFGWPEAFF.

CDR3 amino acids: CASKPNKDTEAFF. The DNA of the CDR3 is TGTGCCAGCAAGCCCAACAAGGACACTGAAGCTTTCTTT. This chain links TRBV7-3 with TRBJ1-1; D not certain. Trimming stripped 7 bases from V and 3 bases from J, with 12 bases between. This CDR3 region has 13 residues. Germline V lookup: CDR1 SGHTA, CDR2 FQGTGA.

The V and J genes are TRBV29-1 and TRBJ1-2, with 8 bases aligning to TRBD1. Trimming at V came to 3 bases and at J to 8 bases, leaving 8 bases not matched to a gene. This CDR3 comprises 13 residues. The germline CDR1 and CDR2 sequences are SQVTM and ANQGSEA. The CDR3: CSVDLQGALGYTF. The CDR3 nucleotides are TGCAGCGTTGATTTGCAGGGGGCGCTGGGCTACACCTTC.

The rearrangement joins TRBV6-1 to TRBJ2-7; D is unclear. The germline CDR1 and CDR2 sequences are MNHNS and SASEGT. This CDR3 has 12 residues. V lost 2 bases to trimming and J lost 6 bases, with 8 bases between them. In DNA form, the CDR3 reads TGTGCCAGCAGTGAATCCCGCACCGAGCAGTACTTC. Its translation: CASSESRTEQYF.

The chain recombines TRBV5-1 with TRBJ2-7; the match to TRBD2 covers 8 bases. CDR1 SGHRS and CDR2 YFSETQ come from the germline V gene. CDR3 length: 16 residues. V trimming: 4 bases; J trimming: 1 base; junction bases outside the gene matches: 10. The CDR3 DNA follows: TGCGCCAGCAGCCCATACTCAGCGGGAGCGTCCTACGAGCAGTACTTC. Translating it yields CASSPYSAGASYEQYF.

V is TRBV5-1 and J is TRBJ1-3; unclear D gene. V lost 7 bases, J lost 3 bases, and 14 bases lay in between. Germline-derived CDR1 and CDR2 are SGHRS and YFSETQ. The CDR3 is 14 amino acids. CDR3 DNA: TGCGCCAGCGCCGAGGGATTCGGTGGAAACACCATATATTTT. Its protein product is CASAEGFGGNTIYF.

The chain links TRBV28 to TRBJ1-1, with D possibly matching TRBD1 (6 bases). The CDR3 extends over 12 amino acids. Germline loops: CDR1 MDHEN, CDR2 SYDVKM. With 0 bases removed from V and 10 bases from J, the gap between germline ends came to 9 bases. The CDR3 nucleotides read TGTGCCAGCAGTTTATGGGGGGCGGGAGCTTTCTTT. Protein: CASSLWGAGAFF.